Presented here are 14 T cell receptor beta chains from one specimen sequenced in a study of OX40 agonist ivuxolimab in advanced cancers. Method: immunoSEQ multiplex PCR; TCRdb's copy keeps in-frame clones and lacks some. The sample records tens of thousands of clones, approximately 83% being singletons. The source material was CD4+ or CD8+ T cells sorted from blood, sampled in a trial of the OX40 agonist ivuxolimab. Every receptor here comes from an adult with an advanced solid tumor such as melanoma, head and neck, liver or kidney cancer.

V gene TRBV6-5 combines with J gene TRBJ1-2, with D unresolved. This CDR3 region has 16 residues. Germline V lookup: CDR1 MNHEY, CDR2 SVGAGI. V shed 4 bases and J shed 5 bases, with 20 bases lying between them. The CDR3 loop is CASSLVGAVLGYGYTF. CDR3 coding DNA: TGTGCCAGCAGTTTGGTCGGAGCCGTCCTAGGGTATGGCTACACCTTC.

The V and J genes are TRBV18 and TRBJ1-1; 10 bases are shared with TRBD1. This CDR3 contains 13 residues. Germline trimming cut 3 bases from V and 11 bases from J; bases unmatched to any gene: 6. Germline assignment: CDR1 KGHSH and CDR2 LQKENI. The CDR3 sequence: CASSPTTGGLAFF. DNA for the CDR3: TGTGCCAGCTCACCGACGACAGGGGGCCTGGCTTTCTTT.

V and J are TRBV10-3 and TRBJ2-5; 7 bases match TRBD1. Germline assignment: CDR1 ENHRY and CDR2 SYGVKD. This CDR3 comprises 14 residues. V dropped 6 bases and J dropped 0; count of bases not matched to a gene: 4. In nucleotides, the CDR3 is TGTGCCATCAGCCCTGGACAGGACCAAGAGACCCAGTACTTC. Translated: CAISPGQDQETQYF.

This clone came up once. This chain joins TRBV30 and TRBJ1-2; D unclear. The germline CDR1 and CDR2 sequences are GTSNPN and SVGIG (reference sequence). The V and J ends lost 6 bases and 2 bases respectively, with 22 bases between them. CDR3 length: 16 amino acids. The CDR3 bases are TGTGCCTGTGGACGGACGGGCCCTTCCTTCAACTATGGCTACACCTTC. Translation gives CACGRTGPSFNYGYTF.

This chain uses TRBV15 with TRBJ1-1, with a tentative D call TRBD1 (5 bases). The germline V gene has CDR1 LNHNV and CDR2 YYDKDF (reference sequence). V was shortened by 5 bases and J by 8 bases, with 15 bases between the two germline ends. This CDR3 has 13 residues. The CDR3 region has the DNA TGTGCCACCAGCCTTTGGGACGATGTCGAAGCTTTCTTT. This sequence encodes CATSLWDDVEAFF. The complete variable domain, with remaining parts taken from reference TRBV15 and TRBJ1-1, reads DAMVIQNPRYQVTQFGKPVTLSCSQTLNHNVMYWYQQKSSQAPKLLFHYYDKDFNNEADTPDNFQSRRPNTSFCFLDIRSPGLGDTAMYLCATSLWDDVEAFFGQGTRLTVV.

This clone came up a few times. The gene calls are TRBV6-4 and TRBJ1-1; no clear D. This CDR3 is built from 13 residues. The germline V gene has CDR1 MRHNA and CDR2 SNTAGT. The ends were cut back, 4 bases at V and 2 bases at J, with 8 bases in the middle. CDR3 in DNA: TGTGCCAGCAGTGTCGGCCTCAACACTGAAGCTTTCTTT. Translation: CASSVGLNTEAFF.

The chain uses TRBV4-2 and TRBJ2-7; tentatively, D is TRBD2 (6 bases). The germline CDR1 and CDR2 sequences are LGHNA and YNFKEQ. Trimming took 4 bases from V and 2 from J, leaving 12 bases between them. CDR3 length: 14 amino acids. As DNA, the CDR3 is TGTGCCAGCAGCCCACCGGGGGTCGCCTACGAGCAGTACTTC. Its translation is CASSPPGVAYEQYF.

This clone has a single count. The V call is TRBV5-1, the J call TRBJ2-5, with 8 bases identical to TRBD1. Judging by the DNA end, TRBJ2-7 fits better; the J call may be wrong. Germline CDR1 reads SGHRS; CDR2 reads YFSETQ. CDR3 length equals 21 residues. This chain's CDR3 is CASSKQSGTGGWPYPFDEQYF. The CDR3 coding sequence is TGCGCCAGCAGCAAACAATCCGGGACAGGAGGATGGCCTTACCCCTTCGACGAGCAGTACTTC.

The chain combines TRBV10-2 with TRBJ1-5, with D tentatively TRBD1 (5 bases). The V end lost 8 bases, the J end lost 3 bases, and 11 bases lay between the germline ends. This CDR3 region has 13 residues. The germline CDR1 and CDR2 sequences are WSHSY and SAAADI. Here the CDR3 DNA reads TGCGCCAGCTCCCGGGACCCCAATCAGCCCCAGCATTTT. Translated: CASSRDPNQPQHF.

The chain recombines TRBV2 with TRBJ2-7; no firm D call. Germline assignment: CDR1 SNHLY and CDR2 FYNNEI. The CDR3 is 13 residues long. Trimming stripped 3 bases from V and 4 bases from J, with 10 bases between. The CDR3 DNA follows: TGTGCCAGCAGTGATGGCTCTTTTTACGAGCAGTACTTC. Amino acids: CASSDGSFYEQYF.

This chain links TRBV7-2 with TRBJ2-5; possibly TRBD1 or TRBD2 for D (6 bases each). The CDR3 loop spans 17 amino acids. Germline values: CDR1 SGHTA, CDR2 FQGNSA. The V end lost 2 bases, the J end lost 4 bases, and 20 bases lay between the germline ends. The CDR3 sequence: CASSLLGRWGRGETQYF. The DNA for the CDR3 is TGTGCCAGCAGCTTATTGGGCCGTTGGGGGCGGGGAGAGACCCAGTACTTC.

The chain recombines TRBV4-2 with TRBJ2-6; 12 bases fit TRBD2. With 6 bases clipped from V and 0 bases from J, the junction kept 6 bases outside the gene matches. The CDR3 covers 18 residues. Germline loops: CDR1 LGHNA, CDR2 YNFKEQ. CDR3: CASSGLAGRFSGANVLTF. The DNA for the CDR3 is TGTGCCAGCAGTGGACTAGCGGGACGATTCTCTGGGGCCAACGTCCTGACTTTC.

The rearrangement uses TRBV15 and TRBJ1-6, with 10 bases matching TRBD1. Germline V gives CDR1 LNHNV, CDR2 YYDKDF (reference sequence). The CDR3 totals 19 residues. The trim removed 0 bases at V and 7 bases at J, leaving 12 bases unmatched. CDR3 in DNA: TGTGCCACCAGCAGAGATCGAGGGACAGGGGTGGTGAAGAATTCACCCCTCCACTTT. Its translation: CATSRDRGTGVVKNSPLHF.

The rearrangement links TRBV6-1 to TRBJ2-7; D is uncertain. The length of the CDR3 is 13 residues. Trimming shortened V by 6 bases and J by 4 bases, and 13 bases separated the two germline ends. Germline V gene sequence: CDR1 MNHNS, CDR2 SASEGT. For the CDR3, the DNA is TGTGCCAGCAGGGAGACTCCCTCATACGAGCAGTACTTC. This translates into CASRETPSYEQYF.